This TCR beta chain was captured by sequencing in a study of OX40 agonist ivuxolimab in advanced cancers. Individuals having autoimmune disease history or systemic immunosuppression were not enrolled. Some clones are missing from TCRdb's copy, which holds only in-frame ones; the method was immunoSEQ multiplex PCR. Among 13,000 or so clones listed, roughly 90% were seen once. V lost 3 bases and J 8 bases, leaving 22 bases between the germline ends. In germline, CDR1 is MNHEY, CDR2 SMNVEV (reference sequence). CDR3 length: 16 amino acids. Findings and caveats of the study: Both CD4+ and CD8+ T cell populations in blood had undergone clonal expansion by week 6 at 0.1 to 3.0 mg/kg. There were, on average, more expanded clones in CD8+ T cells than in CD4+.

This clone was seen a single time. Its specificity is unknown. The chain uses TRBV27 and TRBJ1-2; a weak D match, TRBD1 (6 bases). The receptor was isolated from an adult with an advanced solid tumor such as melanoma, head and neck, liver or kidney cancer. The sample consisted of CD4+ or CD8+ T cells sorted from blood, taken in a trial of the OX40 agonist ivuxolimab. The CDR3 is CASSLRGGGSLKGYTF. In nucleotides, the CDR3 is TGTGCCAGCAGTTTGCGAGGGGGGGGTAGTCTCAAGGGCTACACCTTC.